A selection of T cell receptor beta chains follows, all from one sample in a study of CD8 T cells in Susac syndrome. TCRdb fed the immunoSEQ multiplex PCR reads into MiXCR, producing one record per CDR3 protein. The table has under 90,000 distinct CDR3 sequences, over 90% seen once. The specimen was CD8+ T cells from PBMCs. Receptors were obtained from a human donor with Susac syndrome. Each CDR3 is given with its conserved first and last residue. D genes are given only for firm matches. The listing skips clone size in some rows; elsewhere it reads once, few, many or a size class.

clone_size	d_call	v_call	j_call	cdr3_aa	cdr3_nt
.	.	TRBV14	TRBJ2-2	CASSQDLGGNTGELFF	TGTGCCAGCAGCCAAGACTTAGGGGGGAACACCGGGGAGCTGTTTTTT
.	TRBD1	TRBV6-2/TRBV6-3	TRBJ2-2	CASQTGDTGELFF	TGTGCCAGTCAGACAGGGGACACCGGGGAGCTGTTTTTT
.	TRBD2	TRBV29-1	TRBJ2-1	CSANSGTTPYNEQFF	TGCAGCGCCAATAGCGGGACGACCCCCTACAATGAGCAGTTCTTC
.	.	TRBV3-1	TRBJ2-5	CASSRYRETQYF	TGTGCCAGCAGCCGATACCGGGAGACCCAGTACTTC
.	.	TRBV6-2/TRBV6-3	TRBJ2-1	CASSYSTSEGSSYNEQFF	TGTGCCAGCAGTTATAGTACCTCGGAGGGGAGCTCCTACAATGAGCAGTTCTTC
.	.	TRBV7-2	TRBJ2-6	CASSFPGANVLTF	TGTGCCAGCAGCTTTCCTGGGGCCAACGTCCTGACTTTC
.	.	TRBV19	TRBJ1-1	CASIDHMNTEAFF	TGTGCCAGTATAGACCATATGAACACTGAAGCTTTCTTT
.	.	TRBV30	TRBJ2-7	CAWSGQPAEQYF	TGTGCCTGGAGTGGTCAGCCGGCCGAGCAGTACTTC
.	.	TRBV12-3/TRBV12-4	TRBJ2-1	CAGSRWGNEQFF	TGTGCCGGCAGCCGTTGGGGTAATGAGCAGTTCTTC
once	.	TRBV7-9	TRBJ2-4	CASTQFGQVDIQYF	TGTGCCAGCACCCAGTTTGGCCAGGTTGACATTCAGTACTTC
.	TRBD1	TRBV15	TRBJ1-1	CATSTPGGEAFF	TGTGCCACCAGCACCCCAGGGGGAGAAGCTTTCTTT
.	.	TRBV20-1	TRBJ2-5	CSARGVLATETQYF	TGCAGTGCTAGAGGCGTGCTAGCCACAGAGACCCAGTACTTC
.	TRBD2	TRBV27	TRBJ2-1	CASSTAGLAGEKNEQFF	TGTGCCAGCAGCACCGCGGGACTAGCGGGAGAAAAGAATGAGCAGTTCTTC
.	TRBD2	TRBV12-3/TRBV12-4	TRBJ2-1	CASTATSGNYNEQFF	TGTGCCAGCACCGCGACTAGCGGGAACTACAATGAGCAGTTCTTC
.	.	TRBV20-1	TRBJ2-1	CSARDTAEQFF	TGCAGTGCTAGAGATACAGCTGAGCAGTTCTTC
.	.	TRBV7-8	TRBJ2-4	CASSSPRERKNIQYF	TGTGCCAGCAGCTCCCCGAGAGAGCGGAAAAACATTCAGTACTTC
.	TRBD1	TRBV20-1	TRBJ1-2	CSASGTGSFYGYTF	TGCAGTGCTAGTGGGACAGGGAGTTTCTATGGCTACACCTTC
.	TRBD1	TRBV30	TRBJ2-1	CAWSRGQGDNEQFF	TGTGCCTGGAGTAGAGGACAGGGAGACAATGAGCAGTTCTTC
.	.	TRBV7-2	TRBJ2-1	CASSLVTSNEQFF	TGTGCCAGCAGCTTAGTCACTAGCAATGAGCAGTTCTTC
.	TRBD2	TRBV11-3	TRBJ2-3	CASSLDLLAGGPGGTDTQYF	TGTGCCAGCAGTTTAGATCTACTAGCGGGAGGGCCTGGTGGTACAGATACGCAGTATTTT
.	.	TRBV6-6	TRBJ2-1	CASSYLAPSRDEQFF	TGTGCCAGCAGTTACTTAGCGCCCTCTCGGGATGAGCAGTTCTTC
.	TRBD2	TRBV12-3/TRBV12-4	TRBJ2-3	CASSPRESADTQYF	TGTGCCAGCAGTCCGCGGGAGTCCGCAGATACGCAGTATTTT